Only a few counts were recorded for the clone carrying this T cell receptor beta chain. The antigen is undetermined. The data belong to a study of cytomegalovirus exposure and HLA in healthy donors. Study-level results: CMV serostatus alone was available as immune exposure information. Exclusion as indistinguishable affected some V segments, including TRBV6-2 and TRBV6-3.

Use of 60 Vbeta and 13 Jbeta primers characterized the PCR. Produced via immunoSEQ multiplex PCR; TCRdb's table is partial and in-frame only. The table lists 170,000 or so clones, around 80% of them singletons. CDR1 and CDR2 (germline): KGHSH, LQKENI. V was pared by 2 bases and J by 5 bases, with 5 bases of the junction left unmatched. The CDR3 is 14 residues long. The specimen was PBMCs. The source of this sequence is a woman between 45 and 65 years old in good health and CMV-seropositive. The chain carries TRBV18 and TRBJ1-1; TRBD1 matches 7 bases. CDR3 residues: CASSPRQGRTEAFF. The DNA of the CDR3 is TGTGCCAGCTCACCAAGACAGGGACGAACTGAAGCTTTCTTT.